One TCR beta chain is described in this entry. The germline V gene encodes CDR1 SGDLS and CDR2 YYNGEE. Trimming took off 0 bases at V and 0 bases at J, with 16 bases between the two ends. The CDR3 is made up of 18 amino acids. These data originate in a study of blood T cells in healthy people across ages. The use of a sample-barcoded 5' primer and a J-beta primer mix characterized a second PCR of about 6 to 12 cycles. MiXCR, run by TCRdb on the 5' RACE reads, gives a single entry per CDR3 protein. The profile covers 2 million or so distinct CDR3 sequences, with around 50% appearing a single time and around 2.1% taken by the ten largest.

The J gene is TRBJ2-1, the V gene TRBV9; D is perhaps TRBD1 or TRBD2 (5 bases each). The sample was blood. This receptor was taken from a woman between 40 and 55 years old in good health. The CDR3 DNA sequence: TGTGCCAGCAGCGTAGCTGTCGGGGCCACGGGCTCCTACAATGAGCAGTTCTTC. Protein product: CASSVAVGATGSYNEQFF.